What follows are 15 T cell receptor beta chains derived from one specimen sequenced in a study of blood T cell repertoires in COVID-19. Data came from immunoSEQ multiplex PCR; TCRdb stores just in-frame clones and leaves some out. The sample lists roughly 54,000 clones, 90% to 95% occurring once. Source material: peripheral blood. These receptors were taken from a man between 45 and 60 years old with acute or convalescent COVID-19.

V and J are TRBV5-4 and TRBJ2-3, with 9 bases fitting TRBD1. Germline V gene data show CDR1 as SGHNT and CDR2 as YYREEE (reference sequence). V was pared by 2 bases and J by 3 bases, with 7 bases of the junction left unmatched. This CDR3 comprises 16 residues. CDR3 region: CASSLRAGQGTDTQYF. For the CDR3, the DNA is TGTGCCAGCAGCTTAAGGGCGGGACAGGGTACAGATACGCAGTATTTT. Full variable domain (outside the CDR3, taken from reference TRBV5-4 and TRBJ2-3): ETGVTQSPTHLIKTRGQQVTLRCSSQSGHNTVSWYQQALGQGPQFIFQYYREEENGRGNFPPRFSGLQFPNYSSELNVNALELDDSALYLCASSLRAGQGTDTQYFGPGTRLTVL.

This chain joins TRBV3-1 (or the pseudogene TRBV3-2) and TRBJ2-1; 15 nucleotides line up with TRBD2. V lost 4 bases and J lost 0; bases outside the gene matches: 4. This CDR3 has 18 amino acids. Germline V lookup: CDR1 LGHDT, CDR2 YNNKEL (reference sequence). CDR3 in DNA: TGTGCCAGCAGCCTGGGACTAGCGGGAGGTCACTCCTACAATGAGCAGTTCTTC. Translated, it gives CASSLGLAGGHSYNEQFF.

This clone showed up just once. The chain links TRBV27 to TRBJ2-7, with 12 bases aligning to TRBD2. Germline CDR1 is MNHEY and CDR2 is SMNVEV (reference sequence). J was trimmed by 0 bases and V by 1 base; bases with no gene match: 10. CDR3 length equals 19 residues. The CDR3, as DNA: TGTGCCAGCAGTTTATACTTCGGGCCTAGCGGGAGGGGCTCCTACGAGCAGTACTTC. This codes for CASSLYFGPSGRGSYEQYF.

The chain recombines TRBV7-9 with TRBJ2-1, with 11 bases fitting TRBD2. The ends lost 6 bases at V and 7 bases at J; junction bases unmatched: 8. The CDR3 contains 15 residues. Germline V gene sequence: CDR1 SEHNR, CDR2 FQNEAQ (reference sequence). CDR3 region: CASSSPGLAVNEQFF. The CDR3 DNA is TGTGCCAGCAGTTCCCCGGGACTAGCGGTTAATGAGCAGTTCTTC.

V gene TRBV7-8 combines with J gene TRBJ1-6, with D perhaps matching TRBD1 (5 bases). The CDR3 spans 15 residues. Germline-derived CDR1 and CDR2 are SGHVS and FQNEAQ. V gave up 3 bases and J gave up 8 bases, with 14 bases separating them. The CDR3 bases are TGTGCCAGCAGCTTGGGGACGGCGGGGGATTCACCCCTCCACTTT. Its translation is CASSLGTAGDSPLHF.

The chain uses TRBV27 and TRBJ1-5; 8 bases map to TRBD1. The J segment lost 2 bases and the V segment lost 4 bases, leaving 4 bases of the junction unmatched. CDR3 length: 15 amino acids. CDR1 and CDR2 from the germline V gene are MNHEY and SMNVEV (reference sequence). CDR3 in amino acids: CASSSPGQGNQPQHF. The DNA for the CDR3 is TGTGCCAGCAGTTCACCGGGACAGGGCAATCAGCCCCAGCATTTT.

This chain uses TRBV18 with TRBJ2-5; 7 bases fit TRBD2. With 2 bases clipped from V and 3 bases from J, the junction kept 9 bases outside the gene matches. This CDR3 comprises 16 residues. Looked up from germline, CDR1 is KGHSH and CDR2 is LQKENI. Here the CDR3 DNA reads TGTGCCAGCTCACCAATTGTAAGTCTAGCGGAAGAGACCCAGTACTTC. Protein product: CASSPIVSLAEETQYF.

The chain uses TRBV10-3 and TRBJ1-4, with D hard to call. V was cut by 2 bases and J by 0 bases, with 4 bases left in between. There are 14 residues in the CDR3. Germline V gene lookup returns CDR1 ENHRY and CDR2 SYGVKD. CDR3 residues: CAISEVATNEKLFF. CDR3 DNA sequence: TGTGCCATCAGTGAGGTCGCAACTAATGAAAAACTGTTTTTT.

This clone was picked up a small number of times. The chain links TRBV14 to TRBJ1-5; 7 positions match TRBD1. Germline V gene data show CDR1 as SGHDN and CDR2 as FVKESK. The CDR3 spans 15 residues. Germline trimming cut 4 bases from V and 2 bases from J; bases unmatched to any gene: 5. The CDR3 protein is CASSPSGQGNQPQHF. The DNA for the CDR3 is TGTGCCAGCAGCCCCTCTGGACAGGGCAATCAGCCCCAGCATTTT.

The V gene is TRBV6-6, the J gene TRBJ1-1, with 7 bases identical to TRBD1. The CDR3 is 16 amino acids. The germline gives CDR1 MNHNY, CDR2 SVGAGI (reference sequence). The ends lost 5 bases at V and 1 base at J; junction bases unmatched: 10. The DNA of the CDR3 is TGTGCCAGCAGTCCTCGACAGGGAATGGGGAACACTGAAGCTTTCTTT. It specifies CASSPRQGMGNTEAFF.

This chain uses TRBV12-3 or TRBV12-4 with TRBJ1-1; D gene uncertain. Between the trimmed V and J ends, which lost 5 bases and 1 base, there was a span of 5 bases. The CDR3 sequence is 12 residues long. The CDR3 loop is CASSRANTEAFF. The CDR3 nucleotides read TGTGCCAGCAGTAGAGCGAACACTGAAGCTTTCTTT.

The rearrangement joins TRBV3-1 (or the pseudogene TRBV3-2) to TRBJ2-5, with a tentative D call TRBD1 (6 bases). The CDR3 has 14 amino acids. Per germline, CDR1 LGHDT and CDR2 YNNKEL (reference sequence). V dropped 5 bases and J dropped 9 bases, with 19 bases sitting between them. CDR3 protein: CASSEVGAGRAQYF. The CDR3 bases are TGTGCCAGCAGCGAAGTGGGGGCCGGGCGGGCCCAGTACTTC.

The V gene is TRBV5-4, the J gene TRBJ2-5, with 11 positions matching TRBD2. In germline, CDR1 is SGHNT, CDR2 YYREEE (reference sequence). CDR3 length: 15 amino acids. J gave up 2 bases and V 2 bases, and 2 bases lay outside the gene matches. The CDR3 loop reads CASSFRTSGQETQYF. The DNA of the CDR3 is TGTGCCAGCAGCTTCAGGACTAGCGGGCAAGAGACCCAGTACTTC.

The chain links TRBV6-2 or TRBV6-3 to TRBJ2-2, with D possibly matching TRBD2 (5 bases). CDR1 MNHEY and CDR2 SVGEGT come from the germline V gene. V shed 2 bases and J shed 2 bases, with 12 bases lying between them. The CDR3 contains 16 residues. The CDR3 DNA is TGTGCCAGCAGTTACCGAGCGCGACTAAACACCGGGGAGCTGTTTTTT. Amino acids: CASSYRARLNTGELFF.

V usage is TRBV3-1 (or the pseudogene TRBV3-2) and J usage is TRBJ2-2; TRBD2 matches 11 bases. The V gene end was trimmed by 4 bases and the J gene end by 4 bases; junction bases not matched to a gene: 5. The CDR3 runs 16 residues. Germline V CDR1 and CDR2: LGHDT, YNNKEL (reference sequence). CDR3 nucleotides: TGTGCCAGCAGCCTTCGGACTAGCGGGCGCACCGGGGAGCTGTTTTTT. It codes for CASSLRTSGRTGELFF.